These 30 T cell receptor beta chains were all obtained from the same sample, sequenced in a study of blood T cell repertoires in COVID-19. Generated by immunoSEQ multiplex PCR, the TCRdb table keeps only in-frame clones and is missing some. Among roughly 210,000 clones listed, roughly 84% were seen once. The sequenced sample consisted of peripheral blood. These receptors originate from a woman older than 75 with COVID-19, enrolled during active disease.

The V and J genes are TRBV28 and TRBJ2-7, with D hard to call. CDR3 length equals 13 residues. The germline gives CDR1 MDHEN, CDR2 SYDVKM. V lost 2 bases to trimming and J lost 5 bases, with 10 bases between them. CDR3 sequence: CASSLVADNEQYF. CDR3 DNA: TGTGCCAGCAGTTTAGTCGCCGACAACGAGCAGTACTTC.

The chain combines TRBV7-2 with TRBJ1-4; D uncertain. CDR1 SGHTA and CDR2 FQGNSA come from the germline V gene. Trimming cost V 0 bases and J 0 bases, with 14 bases left between them. The CDR3 is 18 residues long. The CDR3 DNA follows: TGTGCCAGCAGCTTAGCGCTAACCGAAGCTGCAACTAATGAAAAACTGTTTTTT. Translated, it gives CASSLALTEAATNEKLFF.

This chain connects TRBV7-2 to TRBJ2-1; D unresolved. The CDR3 is made up of 16 amino acids. Trimming cost V 5 bases and J 3 bases, with 17 bases left between them. The germline V gene has CDR1 SGHTA and CDR2 FQGNSA. CDR3 sequence reads: CASSPGGRRLYNEQFF. The CDR3 coding sequence is TGTGCCAGCAGCCCCGGTGGGCGTCGCCTCTACAATGAGCAGTTCTTC.

This clone was seen a handful of times. The chain couples TRBV5-8 to TRBJ1-5; 10 bases match TRBD1. Trimming cost V 4 bases and J 9 bases; bases outside gene matches: 7. Looked up from germline, CDR1 is SGHTS and CDR2 is YDEGEE. The CDR3 is 14 amino acids. CDR3 amino acids: CASSPGTGAGPQHF. The CDR3 DNA reads TGTGCCAGCAGCCCTGGGACAGGGGCTGGGCCCCAGCATTTT.

This chain connects TRBV28 to TRBJ2-3, with D maybe TRBD2 (5 bases). The germline V gene encodes CDR1 MDHEN and CDR2 SYDVKM. The CDR3 spans 15 residues. V lost 4 bases, J lost 2 bases, and 13 bases lay in between. CDR3 DNA sequence: TGTGCCAGCAGTTCTTCCGGGGAGATCACAGATACGCAGTATTTT. Translation: CASSSSGEITDTQYF.

The genes are TRBV6-6 and TRBJ1-5; 7 bases match TRBD1. V lost 7 bases, J lost 0 bases, and 6 bases stayed unmatched. CDR1 is MNHNY and CDR2 is SVGAGI in the germline V gene (reference sequence). The CDR3 totals 15 residues. The CDR3 coding sequence is TGTGCCAGCACGGATCACAGGGGTAGCAATCAGCCCCAGCATTTT. Translated: CASTDHRGSNQPQHF.

The V gene is TRBV6-6, the J gene TRBJ1-6; weak D call: TRBD1 (5 bases). With 0 bases removed from V and 14 bases from J, the gap between germline ends came to 11 bases. The CDR3 runs to 13 residues. Germline loops: CDR1 MNHNY, CDR2 SVGAGI (reference sequence). The CDR3 here is CASSYSTAGALHF. In DNA, the CDR3 is TGTGCCAGCAGTTACTCGACAGCGGGAGCCCTCCACTTT.

This chain uses TRBV5-1 with TRBJ2-3, with 10 bases identical to TRBD2. The germline V gene encodes CDR1 SGHRS and CDR2 YFSETQ. V trimming: 0 bases; J trimming: 6 bases; junction bases outside the gene matches: 4. The CDR3 loop spans 15 amino acids. CDR3 DNA sequence: TGCGCCAGCAGCTTGGGGCTAGCGGGGGTGGATACGCAGTATTTT. It yields the protein CASSLGLAGVDTQYF. Supplemented by reference TRBV5-1 and TRBJ2-3, the full variable domain reads KAGVTQTPRYLIKTRGQQVTLSCSPISGHRSVSWYQQTPGQGLQFLFEYFSETQRNKGNFPGRFSGRQFSNSRSEMNVSTLELGDSALYLCASSLGLAGVDTQYFGPGTRLTVL.

V and J are TRBV6-5 and TRBJ1-2; 8 nucleotides line up with TRBD1. CDR1 MNHEY and CDR2 SVGAGI come from the germline V gene. This CDR3 spans 14 amino acids. Trimming removed 4 bases from V and 8 bases from J; junction bases left unmatched: 9. CDR3 residues: CASSFRQGRGGYTF. In DNA, the CDR3 is TGTGCCAGCAGTTTCCGACAGGGGCGTGGGGGCTACACCTTC.

The chain uses TRBV10-1 and TRBJ2-1, with D unclear. Trimming shortened V by 0 bases and J by 0 bases, and 9 bases separated the two germline ends. CDR3 length equals 16 residues. Germline V gives CDR1 WNHNN, CDR2 SYGVQD (reference sequence). The CDR3 loop is CASSESQANSYNEQFF. The DNA of the CDR3 is TGCGCCAGCAGTGAGTCGCAGGCTAACTCCTACAATGAGCAGTTCTTC.

This rearrangement joins TRBV7-9 to TRBJ1-2; 9 nucleotides line up with TRBD1. CDR1 is SEHNR, CDR2 FQNEAQ, per germline (reference sequence). This CDR3 is built from 15 residues. With V trimmed by 5 bases and J by 8 bases, 12 bases remained unmatched. CDR3 residues: CASSQPDRGQFGYTF. CDR3 DNA: TGTGCCAGCAGCCAGCCGGACAGGGGTCAGTTCGGCTACACCTTC.

V and J are TRBV25-1 and TRBJ1-4; 8 bases are a match to TRBD1. The CDR3 is 14 amino acids. The germline V gene encodes CDR1 MGHDK and CDR2 SYGVNS. The V gene end was trimmed by 6 bases and the J gene end by 8 bases; junction bases not matched to a gene: 8. The CDR3 nucleotides are TGTGCCAGCAGGGGGGACAGGTTTAACGAAAAACTGTTTTTT. It is translated as CASRGDRFNEKLFF. Full variable domain (rest looked up from reference TRBV25-1 and TRBJ1-4): EADIYQTPRYLVIGTGKKITLECSQTMGHDKMYWYQQDPGMELHLIHYSYGVNSTEKGDLSSESTVSRIRTEHFPLTLESARPSHTSQYLCASRGDRFNEKLFFGSGTQLSVL.

The V and J genes are TRBV7-2 and TRBJ2-5, with 9 bases fitting TRBD2. The CDR3 sequence is 15 residues long. V trimming: 5 bases; J trimming: 5 bases; junction bases outside the gene matches: 9. CDR1 SGHTA and CDR2 FQGNSA come from the germline V gene. As DNA, the CDR3 is TGTGCCAGCAGCACCAGCGGGGGGAACGGGGAGACCCAGTACTTC. It encodes CASSTSGGNGETQYF.

The chain has TRBV11-2 and TRBJ2-1; TRBD1 agrees at 9 bases. Germline V lookup: CDR1 SGHAT, CDR2 FQNNGV. J was trimmed by 0 bases and V by 5 bases; bases with no gene match: 8. The CDR3 totals 17 residues. The CDR3 DNA reads as TGTGCCAGCAGCCCAACTCCGACAGGGGGCTCCTACAATGAGCAGTTCTTC. Its protein product is CASSPTPTGGSYNEQFF.

V and J are TRBV2 and TRBJ2-7; 15 bases fit TRBD2. Germline lookup yields CDR1 SNHLY and CDR2 FYNNEI. J was trimmed by 5 bases and V by 4 bases; bases with no gene match: 3. The CDR3 has 15 amino acids. CDR3 sequence reads: CASSARTSGGDEQYF. The CDR3 nucleotides are TGTGCCAGCAGTGCCCGGACTAGCGGGGGGGACGAGCAGTACTTC.

V usage is TRBV28 and J usage is TRBJ2-7; the match to TRBD1 covers 7 bases. Germline CDR1 reads MDHEN; CDR2 reads SYDVKM. The CDR3 runs to 15 residues. The J segment lost 2 bases and the V segment lost 6 bases, leaving 10 bases of the junction unmatched. The CDR3 nucleotides are TGTGCCAGCAGCCCACACGACAGGGCAGCCTACGAGCAGTACTTC. Amino acid sequence: CASSPHDRAAYEQYF. The variable domain in full, with the rest retrieved from reference TRBV28 and TRBJ2-7, is DVKVTQSSRYLVKRTGEKVFLECVQDMDHENMFWYRQDPGLGLRLIYFSYDVKMKEKGDIPEGYSVSREKKERFSLILESASTNQTSMYLCASSPHDRAAYEQYFGPGTRLTVT.

The chain employs TRBV27 and TRBJ2-7; 12 bases line up with TRBD2. The CDR3 totals 17 residues. With 5 bases clipped from V and 5 bases from J, the junction kept 13 bases outside the gene matches. Germline V gene lookup returns CDR1 MNHEY and CDR2 SMNVEV (reference sequence). CDR3 protein: CASSPRRTSGGPNEQYV. The CDR3 DNA follows: TGTGCCAGCAGTCCCCGGAGAACTAGCGGGGGGCCGAACGAGCAGTACGTC.

This clone is a singleton in its sample. This chain connects TRBV7-3 to TRBJ2-7; weak D call: TRBD1 (5 bases). V shed 2 bases and J shed 2 bases, with 13 bases lying between them. Germline V gene lookup returns CDR1 SGHTA and CDR2 FQGTGA. CDR3 size: 15 residues. As DNA, the CDR3 is TGTGCCAGCAGCTTACGTCGGGCAGGGCCCTACGAGCAGTACTTC. Its protein product is CASSLRRAGPYEQYF. Complete variable domain (other parts from reference TRBV7-3 and TRBJ2-7): GAGVSQTPSNKVTEKGKYVELRCDPISGHTALYWYRQSLGQGPEFLIYFQGTGAADDSGLPNDRFFAVRPEGSVSTLKIQRTERGDSAVYLCASSLRRAGPYEQYFGPGTRLTVT.

The chain uses TRBV5-4 and TRBJ1-1; no firm D call. CDR1 and CDR2 (germline): SGHNT, YYREEE (reference sequence). The CDR3 length is 14 residues. V lost 4 bases, J lost 0 bases, and 10 bases lay in between. CDR3 sequence (DNA): TGTGCCAGCAGCCTCGGGAACCTGAACACTGAAGCTTTCTTT. The encoded protein is CASSLGNLNTEAFF.

CDR3 sequence: CASSSSSTGVYGYTF. CDR3 coding DNA: TGTGCCAGCAGTTCCTCGTCGACGGGAGTCTATGGCTACACCTTC. This chain links TRBV28 with TRBJ1-2; D is uncertain. CDR1 and CDR2 from the germline V gene are MDHEN and SYDVKM. The CDR3 loop spans 15 amino acids. Trimming took off 4 bases at V and 4 bases at J, with 16 bases between the two ends.

V and J are TRBV2 and TRBJ1-1; 8 bases map to TRBD1. V gave up 5 bases and J gave up 1 base; unmatched junction bases: 6. From germline, CDR1 is SNHLY and CDR2 FYNNEI. There are 15 residues in the CDR3. The CDR3 sequence: CASSLMGQANTEAFF. The CDR3 coding sequence is TGTGCCAGCAGTTTGATGGGACAGGCGAACACTGAAGCTTTCTTT. Drawing the rest from reference TRBV2 and TRBJ1-1, the complete variable domain is EPEVTQTPSHQVTQMGQEVILRCVPISNHLYFYWYRQILGQKVEFLVSFYNNEISEKSEIFDDQFSVERPDGSNFTLKIRSTKLEDSAMYFCASSLMGQANTEAFFGQGTRLTVV.

This clone has just a few counts. The chain links TRBV6-6 to TRBJ2-7; 8 bases are a match to TRBD1. The length of the CDR3 is 14 residues. Trimming at V came to 5 bases and at J to 4 bases, leaving 7 bases not matched to a gene. Germline V gene lookup returns CDR1 MNHNY and CDR2 SVGAGI (reference sequence). This chain's CDR3 is CASSRGQGQYEQYV. The CDR3, as DNA: TGTGCCAGCAGTCGAGGACAGGGTCAATACGAGCAGTACGTC.

This chain uses TRBV10-3 with TRBJ2-7, with 8 bases that match TRBD1. Germline lookup yields CDR1 ENHRY and CDR2 SYGVKD. J was trimmed by 4 bases and V by 0 bases; bases with no gene match: 2. The CDR3 runs 14 residues. The CDR3 DNA sequence: TGTGCCATCAGTGAGTCGGGACAGGCGTACGAGCAGTACTTC. It encodes CAISESGQAYEQYF.

This clone was recorded a few times. V is TRBV7-3 and J is TRBJ2-3; possibly TRBD2 for D (6 bases). The CDR3 spans 15 residues. V lost 4 bases to trimming and J lost 0 bases, with 11 bases between them. Germline CDR1 SGHTA, CDR2 FQGTGA. The CDR3 bases are TGTGCCAGCAGCTCTCGGGGGATTAGCACAGATACGCAGTATTTT. Its protein is CASSSRGISTDTQYF.

The genes are TRBV6-5 and TRBJ2-3; no clear D gene. This CDR3 comprises 14 residues. Trimming pared 4 bases from V and 0 bases from J, leaving 8 bases between. CDR1 and CDR2 from the germline V gene are MNHEY and SVGAGI. The CDR3 coding sequence is TGTGCCAGCAGTTTTACGGAGAGCACAGATACGCAGTATTTT. This sequence encodes CASSFTESTDTQYF.

The rearrangement joins TRBV11-2 to TRBJ2-1, with 9 bases matching TRBD1. The trim removed 6 bases at V and 6 bases at J, leaving 9 bases unmatched. This CDR3 region has 15 residues. CDR1 is SGHAT, CDR2 FQNNGV, per germline. In DNA, the CDR3 is TGTGCCAGCAGTCCATGGGACAGGGTAAGCAATGAGCAGTTCTTC. Translated, it gives CASSPWDRVSNEQFF.

This clone was seen just once. The chain employs TRBV28 and TRBJ1-2, with D hard to call. The V end was cut by 5 bases, the J end by 8 bases, with 6 bases between. CDR1 and CDR2 (germline): MDHEN, SYDVKM. This CDR3 is built from 10 residues. CDR3 loop: CASSRVGYTF. The DNA for the CDR3 is TGTGCCAGCAGTAGAGTGGGCTACACCTTC.

The chain joins TRBV5-1 to TRBJ1-2; perhaps TRBD1 as D (6 bases). CDR1 SGHRS and CDR2 YFSETQ come from the germline V gene. Deletions cut 1 base from V and 6 bases from J, with 10 bases between. The CDR3 contains 13 residues. The chain's CDR3 is CASSLLQGHGYTF. The CDR3 bases are TGCGCCAGCAGCTTGTTACAGGGTCATGGCTACACCTTC.

A note on this clone: Other nucleotide sequences in the sample specify the same CDR3. The CDR3 here is CASSLLTGELFF. Here the CDR3 DNA reads TGTGCCAGCAGCTTACTGACAGGGGAGCTGTTTTTT. The chain joins TRBV7-3 to TRBJ2-2; D ambiguous. This CDR3 has 12 amino acids. Germline values: CDR1 SGHTA, CDR2 FQGTGA. With 2 bases removed from V and 8 bases from J, the gap between germline ends came to 6 bases.

The chain's CDR3 is CASRTSTGGTEAFF. Here the CDR3 DNA reads TGTGCCAGCAGGACCTCGACAGGGGGCACTGAAGCTTTCTTT. V and J are TRBV2 and TRBJ1-1, with 9 bases matching TRBD1. Germline loops: CDR1 SNHLY, CDR2 FYNNEI. CDR3 length equals 14 residues. With V trimmed by 6 bases and J by 4 bases, 6 bases remained unmatched.